This T cell receptor beta chain was observed in a study of T cell responses to AZD1222 COVID-19 vaccine. Study information: The study pooled second doses at about 4 or about 12 weeks.

Profiling relied on immunoSEQ multiplex PCR, and the TCRdb table lists in-frame clones only, not all of them. The repertoire holds roughly 160,000 clones, with 92% as singletons. Findings and caveats of the study: Spike was spanned by vaccine-associated CD4 TCRs, which were dominant at 160-218 and 743-854. Increased Spike-specific TCR breadth and depth were observed after two AZD1222 doses.

This CDR3 is 13 amino acids long. Germline-derived CDR1 and CDR2 are LNHDA and SQIVND (reference sequence). J lost 2 bases, V lost 7 bases, and 1 base had no gene match. About this clone itself: Its cognate antigen is unknown.

The material sequenced was peripheral blood, taken on day 0 of AZD1222 vaccination. The chain links TRBV19 to TRBJ2-1; 8 bases are shared with TRBD2. This receptor was identified in an adult in good health. The CDR3 here is CASTGGAYNEQFF. CDR3 nucleotides: TGTGCCAGTACCGGGGGGGCCTACAATGAGCAGTTCTTC.